This T cell receptor beta chain appears in the sequencing data of a study of T cell responses to AZD1222 COVID-19 vaccine. Study outcomes and limitations: Most donors were white British, females outnumbered males, and clonal diversity was possibly underestimated. Spike-specific TCR breadth and depth both grew after two AZD1222 doses. Seropositive status at baseline applied to only 5 or 6 AZD1222 recipients. CD4 TCRs linked to vaccination spanned spike, dominating at 160-218 and 743-854.

CDR1 and CDR2 (germline): SGHRS, YFSETQ. CDR3 size: 12 residues. Between the trimmed V and J ends, which lost 5 bases and 8 bases, there was a span of 10 bases. Produced via immunoSEQ multiplex PCR; TCRdb's table is partial and in-frame only. The sample contains under 130,000 clones, 87% of which appear only once. The sample holds one count of this clone. Its antigen is not known. The chain joins TRBV5-1 to TRBJ1-4; D gene uncertain. This TCR was sampled from an adult who received the AZD1222 COVID-19 vaccine. The material was peripheral blood, obtained 28 days after the second AZD1222 dose. This chain's CDR3 is CASRDDREKLFF. The CDR3 DNA is TGCGCCAGCAGAGATGACCGAGAAAAACTGTTTTTT.